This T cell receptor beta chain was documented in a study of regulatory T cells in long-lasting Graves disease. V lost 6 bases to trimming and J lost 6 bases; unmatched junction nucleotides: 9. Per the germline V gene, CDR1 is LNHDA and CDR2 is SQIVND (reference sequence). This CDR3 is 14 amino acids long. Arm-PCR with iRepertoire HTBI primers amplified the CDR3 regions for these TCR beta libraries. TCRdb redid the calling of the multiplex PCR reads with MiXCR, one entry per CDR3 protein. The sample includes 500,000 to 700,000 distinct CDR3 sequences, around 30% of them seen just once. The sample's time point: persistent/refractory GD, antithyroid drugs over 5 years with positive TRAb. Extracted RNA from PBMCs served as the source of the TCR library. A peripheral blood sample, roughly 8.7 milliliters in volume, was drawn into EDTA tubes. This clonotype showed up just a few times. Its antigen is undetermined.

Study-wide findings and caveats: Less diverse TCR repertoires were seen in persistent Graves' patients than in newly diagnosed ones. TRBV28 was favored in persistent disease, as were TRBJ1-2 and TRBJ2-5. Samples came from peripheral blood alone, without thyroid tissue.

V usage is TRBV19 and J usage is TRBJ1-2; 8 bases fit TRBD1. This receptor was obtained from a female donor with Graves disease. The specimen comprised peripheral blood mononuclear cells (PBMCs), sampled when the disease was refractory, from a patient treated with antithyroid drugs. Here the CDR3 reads CASSFDRGPDGYTF. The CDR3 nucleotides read TGTGCCAGTAGCTTTGACAGGGGCCCGGATGGCTACACCTTC.